This T cell receptor (beta chain) was obtained from a study of blood T cell repertoires in COVID-19. V was pared by 3 bases and J by 0 bases, with 7 bases between. The CDR3 covers 14 residues. Germline CDR1 and CDR2: SEHNR and FQNEAQ (reference sequence). Using immunoSEQ multiplex PCR, the repertoire was profiled, and TCRdb retains in-frame clones only, with some absent. The sample contains about 190,000 clones, around 90% of which appear only once. The receptor comes from a man aged 50 to 59 with acute or convalescent COVID-19. The chain uses TRBV7-9 and TRBJ2-3; weak D call: TRBD1 (5 bases). The sample comprised peripheral blood. The CDR3 DNA is TGTGCCAGCAGCTTGACAGCCAGCACAGATACGCAGTATTTT. Protein product: CASSLTASTDTQYF.